The clone carrying this T cell receptor (beta chain) came up many times. The antigen remains unidentified. This entry belongs to a study of breast tumors, draining lymph nodes, adjacent tissues. General study results and limits: Luminal-like breast cancer showed significantly greater tumor-nontumor repertoire similarity than basal-like breast cancer did. Compared with lymph nodes, tumors were less diverse; compared with nontumor tissue, more. Tumor T cell lymph node origin was a supported hypothesis, not proven.

Trimming took 5 bases from V and 2 from J, leaving 13 bases between them. The CDR3 loop spans 15 amino acids. TCRdb re-called the multiplex PCR reads through MiXCR, storing one row per CDR3 protein. The sample records approximately 100,000 distinct CDR3 sequences, less than 40% being singletons. The lymph nodes were axillary draining lymph nodes from breast cancer patients. This sequence originates from a female donor with breast cancer. Some clones in this sample may be carry-over from other donors' samples. What was sequenced was axillary lymph node tissue. This chain links TRBV12-3 or TRBV12-4 with TRBJ2-1, with D possibly matching TRBD2 (5 bases). CDR3 nucleotides: TGTGCCAGCAGTCCTCAGCGGTTAGCCTACAATGAGCAGTTCTTC. Translating it yields CASSPQRLAYNEQFF.